This T cell receptor (beta chain) was captured by sequencing in a study of blood T cells in healthy people across ages. On this clonotype: Its antigen remains unidentified.

Findings and limits, study-wide: Estimated diversity across one million T cells was deemed an underestimate. Donor CMV status, an unknown factor, possibly confounded changes in expanded clonotypes.

PCR was performed a second time for about 6 to 12 cycles using a sample-barcoded 5' primer and a J-beta primer mix. TCRdb processed the 5' RACE reads anew with MiXCR; each CDR3 protein has one entry. The sample holds approximately 800,000 distinct CDR3 sequences, 45% to 70% seen once. CDR1 and CDR2 (germline): KGHDR, SFDVKD. The length of the CDR3 is 15 residues. The J segment lost 10 bases and the V segment lost 0 bases, leaving 6 bases of the junction unmatched. Sequenced material: blood. The source is a man aged 35 to 55 in good health. V and J are TRBV24-1 and TRBJ2-1; 9 nucleotides line up with TRBD2. The CDR3, as DNA: TGTGCCACCAGTGATTTGCGCGGGAGGGCCGACGAGCAGTTCTTC. Translating gives CATSDLRGRADEQFF.